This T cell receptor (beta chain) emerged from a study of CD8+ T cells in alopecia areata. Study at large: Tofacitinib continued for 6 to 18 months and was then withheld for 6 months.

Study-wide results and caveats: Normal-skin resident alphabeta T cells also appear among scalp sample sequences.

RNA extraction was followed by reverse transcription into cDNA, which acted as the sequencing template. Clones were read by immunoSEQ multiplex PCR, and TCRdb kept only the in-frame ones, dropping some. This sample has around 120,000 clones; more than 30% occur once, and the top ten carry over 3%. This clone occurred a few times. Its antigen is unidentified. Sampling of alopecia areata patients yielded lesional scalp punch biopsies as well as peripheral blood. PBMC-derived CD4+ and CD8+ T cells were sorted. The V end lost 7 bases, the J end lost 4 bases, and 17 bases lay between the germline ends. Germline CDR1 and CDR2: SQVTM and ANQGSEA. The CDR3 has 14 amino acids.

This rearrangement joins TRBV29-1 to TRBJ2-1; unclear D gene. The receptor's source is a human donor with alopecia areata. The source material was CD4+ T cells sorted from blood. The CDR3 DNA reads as TGCAGCGGGCGCCCCAGGACCGTATACAATGAGCAGTTCTTC. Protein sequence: CSGRPRTVYNEQFF.